The 2 T cell receptor beta chains below come from one sample, sequenced in a study of blood T cell repertoires in COVID-19. TCRdb's table, derived via immunoSEQ multiplex PCR, lists solely in-frame clones and lacks some. Of more than 300,000 clones listed, 80% to 95% are singletons. The sequenced material came from PBMCs or T cells enriched from blood (not recorded which). Every receptor here comes from a woman between 40 and 50 years old who had been exposed to COVID-19.

This clone was found many times. The rearrangement uses TRBV6-4 and TRBJ2-3; D is ambiguous. Trimming pared 2 bases from V and 0 bases from J, leaving 3 bases between. In germline, CDR1 is MRHNA, CDR2 SNTAGT. There are 13 residues in the CDR3. CDR3 in amino acids: CASSDQSTDTQYF. DNA for the CDR3: TGTGCCAGCAGTGACCAAAGCACAGATACGCAGTATTTT.

The rearrangement links TRBV19 to TRBJ1-4; 7 bases line up with TRBD1. The germline V gene encodes CDR1 LNHDA and CDR2 SQIVND (reference sequence). Unmatched junction bases numbered 4, after V lost 6 bases and J lost 3 bases. The CDR3 spans 14 residues. CDR3 sequence (DNA): TGTGCCAGTAGACGGACAGGTCCTAATGAAAAACTGTTTTTT. This encodes CASRRTGPNEKLFF.